The 29 T cell receptor beta chains listed next were all sequenced from one sample in a study of CD8 T cells in ankylosing spondylitis. Study-level points and caveats: The study identified a TCR beta motif of several highly homologous variants that appeared characteristic of ankylosing spondylitis blood.

TCRdb re-analysed the 5' RACE reads in MiXCR, keeping a single row per CDR3 protein. This sample has roughly 700,000 distinct CDR3 sequences; around a fifth occur once, and the top ten carry over 15%. Their recognized antigens are unknown. Sequencing was performed on blood, either unsorted or a sorted T cell fraction (not recorded which). The receptors were gathered from a male donor with ankylosing spondylitis.

V is TRBV20-1 and J is TRBJ2-1, with 11 bases that match TRBD2. Trimming took 1 base from V and 6 from J; bases not matched to a gene: 5. This CDR3 comprises 15 residues. CDR1 is DFQATT, CDR2 SNEGSKA, per germline (reference sequence). The CDR3 loop is CSARAPSGGTNEQFF. In nucleotides, the CDR3 is TGCAGTGCTAGAGCCCCTAGCGGGGGGACCAATGAGCAGTTCTTC.

CDR3 region: CASSPGGGTGSEQFF. The DNA for the CDR3 is TGTGCCAGCAGCCCAGGGGGCGGGACGGGCAGTGAGCAGTTCTTC. V and J are TRBV9 and TRBJ2-1; 8 positions match TRBD1. The CDR3 consists of 15 residues. The germline V gene has CDR1 SGDLS and CDR2 YYNGEE. Losses at the gene ends were 4 bases for V and 9 bases for J; bases not matched to a gene: 12.

V gene TRBV3-1 combines with J gene TRBJ2-1; the D gene is possibly TRBD2 (5 bases). The germline V gene encodes CDR1 LGHDT and CDR2 YNNKEL (reference sequence). The CDR3 consists of 15 residues. The V end lost 1 base, the J end lost 3 bases, and 10 bases lay between the germline ends. This CDR3 reads CASSQGSGLYNEQFF. The CDR3 nucleotides are TGTGCCAGCAGCCAAGGGAGCGGCCTCTACAATGAGCAGTTCTTC.

J is TRBJ2-5 and V is TRBV29-1; D remains unclear. Germline assignment: CDR1 SQVTM and CDR2 ANQGSEA. CDR3 length: 14 residues. Trimming cost V 1 base and J 2 bases, with 11 bases left between them. The CDR3 loop is CSVEGGQPQETQYF. In DNA form, the CDR3 reads TGCAGCGTTGAAGGTGGCCAGCCTCAAGAGACCCAGTACTTC.

V usage is TRBV5-1 and J usage is TRBJ2-1; D call uncertain. The germline CDR1 and CDR2 sequences are SGHRS and YFSETQ. The CDR3 has 15 amino acids. The ends were cut back, 0 bases at V and 3 bases at J, with 10 bases in the middle. The CDR3 here is CASSLGRGYYNEQFF. DNA for the CDR3: TGCGCCAGCAGCTTGGGTCGTGGGTACTACAATGAGCAGTTCTTC.

J is TRBJ2-1 and V is TRBV5-5; TRBD1 aligns across 10 bases. Germline lookup yields CDR1 SGHKS and CDR2 YYEKEE (reference sequence). V lost 5 bases to trimming and J lost 2 bases; unmatched junction nucleotides: 7. The CDR3 is made up of 16 amino acids. The CDR3 sequence is CASRSDRGQTYNEQFF. In DNA form, the CDR3 reads TGTGCCAGCAGATCTGACAGGGGGCAAACCTACAATGAGCAGTTCTTC.

The chain employs TRBV4-1 and TRBJ1-2; 7 nucleotides agree with TRBD1. The CDR3 sequence is 15 residues long. Per the germline V gene, CDR1 is MGHRA and CDR2 is YSYEKL. V shed 5 bases and J 2 bases; nucleotides not matched to a gene: 8. CDR3 sequence: CASSARRQGNYGYTF. The CDR3 DNA reads as TGCGCCAGCAGCGCCCGCCGACAGGGAAACTATGGCTACACCTTC.

This clonotype has a handful of counts. The genes are TRBV11-1 and TRBJ2-1; 9 bases line up with TRBD2. Germline CDR1 reads SGHAT; CDR2 reads FQDESV (reference sequence). V lost 4 bases to trimming and J lost 3 bases; unmatched junction nucleotides: 19. The CDR3 is 20 amino acids. Here the CDR3 DNA reads TGTGCCAGCAGCTCGTATAAGGGTCTAGCGGGGCCGGGGGGCTACAATGAGCAGTTCTTC. The encoded protein is CASSSYKGLAGPGGYNEQFF. The full variable domain, rest sourced from reference TRBV11-1 and TRBJ2-1, is EAEVAQSPRYKITEKSQAVAFWCDPISGHATLYWYRQILGQGPELLVQFQDESVVDDSQLPKDRFSAERLKGVDSTLKIQPAELGDSAMYLCASSSYKGLAGPGGYNEQFFGPGTRLTVL.

The rearrangement uses TRBV5-1 and TRBJ2-1, with 7 bases that match TRBD2. The CDR3 runs 16 residues. Germline V gene lookup returns CDR1 SGHRS and CDR2 YFSETQ. After removal of 4 bases from V and 2 bases from J, the junction contained 9 bases not matched to a gene. The CDR3 loop is CASSEGGSGAYNEQFF. The CDR3 DNA is TGCGCCAGCAGCGAGGGTGGGAGCGGGGCCTACAATGAGCAGTTCTTC.

This clonotype was recorded a few times. This sequence joins TRBV12-3 or TRBV12-4 and TRBJ1-4; D possibly corresponds to TRBD1 (5 bases). The length of the CDR3 is 15 residues. V gave up 6 bases and J gave up 4 bases, with 15 bases separating them. This chain's CDR3 is CASSLPVQVNEKLFF. CDR3 DNA sequence: TGTGCCAGCAGCCTCCCGGTACAGGTTAATGAAAAACTGTTTTTT.

The chain uses TRBV20-1 and TRBJ2-2, with D maybe TRBD1 (5 bases). The CDR3 consists of 14 residues. Germline V gives CDR1 DFQATT, CDR2 SNEGSKA (reference sequence). The V end lost 3 bases, the J end lost 0 bases, and 8 bases lay between the germline ends. The CDR3: CSASGAPNTGELFF. The CDR3 DNA follows: TGCAGTGCTAGTGGGGCCCCGAACACCGGGGAGCTGTTTTTT.

The rearrangement uses TRBV20-1 and TRBJ1-1; 10 bases map to TRBD1. From germline, CDR1 is DFQATT and CDR2 SNEGSKA (reference sequence). V lost 5 bases and J lost 5; bases outside the gene matches: 5. The CDR3 runs to 13 residues. CDR3 sequence: CSAAGQGRTEAFF. CDR3 sequence (DNA): TGCAGTGCTGCGGGACAGGGGAGAACTGAAGCTTTCTTT.

V is TRBV18 and J is TRBJ2-7; TRBD1 matches at 10 bases. The germline CDR1 and CDR2 sequences are KGHSH and LQKENI. After removal of 1 base from V and 3 bases from J, the junction contained 6 bases not matched to a gene. There are 16 residues in the CDR3. As DNA, the CDR3 is TGTGCCAGCTCACCACTTATGGGGACAGGGGTCTACGAGCAGTACTTC. Protein sequence: CASSPLMGTGVYEQYF. Complete variable domain (other parts from reference TRBV18 and TRBJ2-7): NAGVMQNPRHLVRRRGQEARLRCSPMKGHSHVYWYRQLPEEGLKFMVYLQKENIIDESGMPKERFSAEFPKEGPSILRIQQVVRGDSAAYFCASSPLMGTGVYEQYFGPGTRLTVT.

This clonotype came up a few times. The rearrangement joins TRBV7-8 to TRBJ1-2; D is undetermined. The germline gives CDR1 SGHVS, CDR2 FQNEAQ. This CDR3 contains 14 residues. Trimming took off 3 bases at V and 3 bases at J, with 11 bases between the two ends. The CDR3 spells CASSFYRSDYGYTF. CDR3 DNA: TGTGCCAGCAGCTTTTACAGAAGCGACTATGGCTACACCTTC.

This clonotype was seen more than once but under ten times. V is TRBV4-1 and J is TRBJ1-2; D is uncertain. V shed 0 bases and J shed 4 bases, with 15 bases lying between them. Germline loops: CDR1 MGHRA, CDR2 YSYEKL. The CDR3 is 16 residues long. The CDR3 DNA sequence: TGCGCCAGCAGCCAAGAAGGCGGAGGGCTCAGCTATGGCTACACCTTC. The encoded protein is CASSQEGGGLSYGYTF.

The V and J genes are TRBV5-1 and TRBJ2-1; TRBD2 might be the D (7 bases). The CDR3 consists of 16 residues. Deletions cut 4 bases from V and 8 bases from J, with 22 bases between. Germline V gene sequence: CDR1 SGHRS, CDR2 YFSETQ. The CDR3 DNA reads as TGCGCCAGCAGCCTACAGGGAGGGGGGTTTAGGGATGAGCAGTTCTTC. Translating it yields CASSLQGGGFRDEQFF.

This clonotype was detected a few times. J is TRBJ1-1 and V is TRBV5-6; the match to TRBD1 covers 9 bases. Germline V gene sequence: CDR1 SGHDT, CDR2 YYEEEE. V lost 3 bases to trimming and J lost 11 bases; unmatched junction nucleotides: 14. The CDR3 has 15 residues. The CDR3 nucleotides are TGTGCCAGCAGCTCCTCCGGGACAGGGCTGTTAGAGGCTTTCTTT. It translates to CASSSSGTGLLEAFF.

This clonotype came up a few times. The chain is built from TRBV30 and TRBJ2-2, with 7 positions matching TRBD2. CDR1 is GTSNPN and CDR2 is SVGIG in the germline V gene (reference sequence). With 0 bases clipped from V and 6 bases from J, the junction kept 7 bases outside the gene matches. The CDR3 length is 15 residues. Written as DNA, the CDR3 is TGTGCCTGGAGTGTGGGCCGGGGAGGGGCCGGGGAGCTGTTTTTT. The encoded protein is CAWSVGRGGAGELFF.

V gene TRBV20-1 combines with J gene TRBJ2-5; weak D call: TRBD2 (7 bases). V lost 3 bases and J lost 5, with 13 bases in between. There are 13 residues in the CDR3. From germline, CDR1 is DFQATT and CDR2 SNEGSKA (reference sequence). CDR3: CSASGGRIETQYF. In nucleotides, the CDR3 is TGCAGTGCTAGCGGGGGGCGGATCGAGACCCAGTACTTC.

This rearrangement joins TRBV28 to TRBJ2-7, with 10 bases matching TRBD1. V shed 4 bases and J 7 bases; nucleotides not matched to a gene: 13. Germline CDR1 is MDHEN and CDR2 is SYDVKM. This CDR3 contains 16 residues. The CDR3 sequence: CASSSPGGTGAGEQYF. DNA of the CDR3: TGTGCCAGCAGTTCTCCTGGCGGGACAGGGGCGGGAGAGCAGTACTTC.

This clonotype was seen ten or more times. The chain uses TRBV4-1 and TRBJ2-7, with D perhaps matching TRBD1 (5 bases). The CDR3 loop spans 15 amino acids. Trimming stripped 2 bases from V and 2 bases from J, with 13 bases between. The germline CDR1 and CDR2 sequences are MGHRA and YSYEKL. The CDR3 DNA reads TGCGCCAGCAGCCAAAGGGGCTACTCCCCCTACGAGCAGTACTTC. Its translation: CASSQRGYSPYEQYF.

This clonotype was observed at least ten times. The J gene is TRBJ1-5, the V gene TRBV7-9; D is perhaps TRBD1 (6 bases). CDR3 length: 15 residues. The germline CDR1 and CDR2 sequences are SEHNR and FQNEAQ (reference sequence). V was cut by 4 bases and J by 1 base, with 11 bases left in between. In DNA, the CDR3 is TGTGCCAGCAGCTCGGCGACAGGCAGCAATCAGCCCCAGCATTTT. It translates to CASSSATGSNQPQHF.

This chain connects TRBV10-3 to TRBJ2-7; D is possibly TRBD1 or TRBD2 (5 bases each). Trimming stripped 4 bases from V and 2 bases from J, with 12 bases between. CDR1 and CDR2 (germline): ENHRY, SYGVKD. There are 14 residues in the CDR3. CDR3 sequence: CAISAGPDTYEQYF. In DNA form, the CDR3 reads TGTGCCATCAGTGCGGGACCGGATACCTACGAGCAGTACTTC.

V gene TRBV10-3 combines with J gene TRBJ1-2; D might be TRBD1 (5 bases). Trimming cost V 2 bases and J 8 bases, with 21 bases left between them. The CDR3 runs 16 residues. Germline CDR1 is ENHRY and CDR2 is SYGVKD. In DNA, the CDR3 is TGTGCCATCAGTGAGCCAGGACATTGGGGCTATTCCGGCTACACCTTC. It is translated as CAISEPGHWGYSGYTF.

This clonotype was seen only a few times. The chain combines TRBV10-3 with TRBJ2-1, with D perhaps assigned TRBD1 or TRBD2 (6 bases each). Trimming removed 6 bases at V and 0 bases at J, with 12 bases between. The CDR3 covers 15 residues. Germline loops: CDR1 ENHRY, CDR2 SYGVKD. The CDR3 is CAIREGQVSYNEQFF. The CDR3 coding sequence is TGTGCCATCAGGGAGGGACAAGTCTCCTACAATGAGCAGTTCTTC.

This clonotype was seen many times. The chain is built from TRBV4-1 and TRBJ2-7; TRBD2 aligns across 10 bases. Germline CDR1 reads MGHRA; CDR2 reads YSYEKL. V lost 0 bases to trimming and J lost 6 bases; unmatched junction nucleotides: 5. The CDR3 totals 15 residues. This CDR3 reads CASSQDDRTSGEQYF. The CDR3 DNA reads as TGCGCCAGCAGCCAAGATGACCGGACTAGCGGCGAGCAGTACTTC.

This clonotype has more than one count but fewer than ten. V is TRBV7-9 and J is TRBJ2-1; D remains ambiguous. The CDR3 is 14 residues long. V lost 6 bases and J lost 5, with 14 bases in between. CDR1 SEHNR and CDR2 FQNEAQ come from the germline V gene (reference sequence). In nucleotides, the CDR3 is TGTGCCAGCAGGCAAGCCAACCGGGACAATGAGCAGTTCTTC. Its translation: CASRQANRDNEQFF.

This clonotype was found many times. The gene calls are TRBV7-6 and TRBJ1-5; D uncertain. The CDR3 length is 13 residues. Germline assignment: CDR1 SGHVS and CDR2 FNYEAQ. V was clipped by 3 bases and J by 4 bases, with 7 bases between them. DNA of the CDR3: TGTGCCAGCAGCTTTTCCCTAAATCAGCCCCAGCATTTT. This sequence encodes CASSFSLNQPQHF.

This clonotype was observed a few times. The chain links TRBV2 to TRBJ2-1; D might be TRBD1 (6 bases). The CDR3 is 12 amino acids. The V end was cut by 7 bases, the J end by 9 bases, with 13 bases between. Germline loops: CDR1 SNHLY, CDR2 FYNNEI. This CDR3 is CASIGRGIEQFF. The CDR3 DNA is TGTGCCAGCATCGGCAGGGGAATTGAGCAGTTCTTC. The variable domain in full, with the rest retrieved from reference TRBV2 and TRBJ2-1, is EPEVTQTPSHQVTQMGQEVILRCVPISNHLYFYWYRQILGQKVEFLVSFYNNEISEKSEIFDDQFSVERPDGSNFTLKIRSTKLEDSAMYFCASIGRGIEQFFGPGTRLTVL.